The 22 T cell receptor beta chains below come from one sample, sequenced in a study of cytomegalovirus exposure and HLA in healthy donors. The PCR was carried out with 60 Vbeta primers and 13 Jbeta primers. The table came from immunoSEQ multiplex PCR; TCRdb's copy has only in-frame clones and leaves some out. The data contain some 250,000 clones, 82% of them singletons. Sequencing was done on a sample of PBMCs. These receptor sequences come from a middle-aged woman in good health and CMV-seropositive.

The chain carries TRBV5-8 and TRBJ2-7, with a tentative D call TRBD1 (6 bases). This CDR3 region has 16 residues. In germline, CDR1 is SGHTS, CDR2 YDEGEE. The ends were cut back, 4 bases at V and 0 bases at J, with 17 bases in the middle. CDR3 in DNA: TGTGCCAGCAGCCTTTCGCAGGGGATCCTCTCCTACGAGCAGTACTTC. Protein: CASSLSQGILSYEQYF.

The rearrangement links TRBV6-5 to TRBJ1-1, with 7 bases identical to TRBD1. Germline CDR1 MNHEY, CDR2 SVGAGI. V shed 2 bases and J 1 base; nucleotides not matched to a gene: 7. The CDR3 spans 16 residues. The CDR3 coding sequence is TGTGCCAGCAGTTACCTCCCTGGACAGGCGAACACTGAAGCTTTCTTT. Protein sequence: CASSYLPGQANTEAFF.

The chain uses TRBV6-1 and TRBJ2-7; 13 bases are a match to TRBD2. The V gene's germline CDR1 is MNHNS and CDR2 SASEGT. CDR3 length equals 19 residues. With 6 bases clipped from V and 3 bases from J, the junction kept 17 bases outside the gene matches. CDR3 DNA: TGTGCCAGCAGAGAACTGTCCGGGACTAGCGGGGAGAGGATCTACGAGCAGTACTTC. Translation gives CASRELSGTSGERIYEQYF.

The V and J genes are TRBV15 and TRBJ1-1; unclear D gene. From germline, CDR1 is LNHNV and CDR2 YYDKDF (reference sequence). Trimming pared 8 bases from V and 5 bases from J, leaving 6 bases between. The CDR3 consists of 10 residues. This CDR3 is CATGGTEAFF. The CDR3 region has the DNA TGTGCCACCGGAGGTACTGAAGCTTTCTTT.

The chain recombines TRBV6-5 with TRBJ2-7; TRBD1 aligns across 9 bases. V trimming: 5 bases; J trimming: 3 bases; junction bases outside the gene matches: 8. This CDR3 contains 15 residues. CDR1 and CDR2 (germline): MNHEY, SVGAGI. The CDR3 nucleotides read TGTGCCAGCAGTCCATCGGGGACAGGGAACTACGAGCAGTACTTC. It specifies CASSPSGTGNYEQYF.

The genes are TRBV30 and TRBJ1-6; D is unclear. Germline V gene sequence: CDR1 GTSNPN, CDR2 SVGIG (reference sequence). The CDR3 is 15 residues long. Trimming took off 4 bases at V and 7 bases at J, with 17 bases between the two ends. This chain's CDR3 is CAWTTVSPENSPLHF. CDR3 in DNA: TGTGCCTGGACCACCGTCTCGCCCGAGAATTCACCCCTCCACTTT.

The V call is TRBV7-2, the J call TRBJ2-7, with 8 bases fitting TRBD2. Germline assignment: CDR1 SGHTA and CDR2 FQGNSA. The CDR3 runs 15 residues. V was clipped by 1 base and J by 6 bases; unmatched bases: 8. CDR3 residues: CASSLDTAGVTEQYF. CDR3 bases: TGTGCCAGCAGCTTAGATACAGCGGGAGTTACCGAGCAGTACTTC. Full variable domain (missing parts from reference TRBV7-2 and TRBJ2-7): GAGVSQSPSNKVTEKGKDVELRCDPISGHTALYWYRQSLGQGLEFLIYFQGNSAPDKSGLPSDRFSAERTGGSVSTLTIQRTQQEDSAVYLCASSLDTAGVTEQYFGPGTRLTVT.

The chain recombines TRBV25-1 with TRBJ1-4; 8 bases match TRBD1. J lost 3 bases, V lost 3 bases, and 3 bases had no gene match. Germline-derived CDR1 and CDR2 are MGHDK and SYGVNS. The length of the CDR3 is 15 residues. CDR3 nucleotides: TGTGCCAGCAGTGACGCAGGGGGCCCTAATGAAAAACTGTTTTTT. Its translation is CASSDAGGPNEKLFF.

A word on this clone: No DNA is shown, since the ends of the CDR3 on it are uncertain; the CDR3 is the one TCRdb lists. CDR3 protein: CASSSSGEQFF. V gene TRBV28 combines with J gene TRBJ2-1; the table's D call, TRBD2, has no DNA check behind it. Germline V gene sequence: CDR1 MDHEN, CDR2 SYDVKM. The CDR3 is 11 residues long, ends included.

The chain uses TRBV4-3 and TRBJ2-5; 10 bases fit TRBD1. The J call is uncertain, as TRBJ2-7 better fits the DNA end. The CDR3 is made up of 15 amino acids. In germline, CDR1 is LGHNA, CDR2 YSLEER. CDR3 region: CASSRRDRGVYEQYF. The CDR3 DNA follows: TGCGCCAGCAGCCGACGGGACAGGGGTGTCTACGAGCAGTACTTC.

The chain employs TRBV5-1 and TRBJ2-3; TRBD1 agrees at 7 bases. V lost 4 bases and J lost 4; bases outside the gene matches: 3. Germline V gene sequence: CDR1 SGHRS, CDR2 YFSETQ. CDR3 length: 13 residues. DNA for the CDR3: TGCGCCAGCAGCAACAGGGGCGCAGATACGCAGTATTTT. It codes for CASSNRGADTQYF.

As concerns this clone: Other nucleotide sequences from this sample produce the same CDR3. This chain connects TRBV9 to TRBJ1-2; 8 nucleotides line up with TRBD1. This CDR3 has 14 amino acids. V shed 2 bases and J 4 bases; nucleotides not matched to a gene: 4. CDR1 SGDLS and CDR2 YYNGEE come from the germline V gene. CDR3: CASSVGQGSYGYTF. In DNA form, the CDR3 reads TGTGCCAGCAGCGTTGGACAGGGATCCTATGGCTACACCTTC.

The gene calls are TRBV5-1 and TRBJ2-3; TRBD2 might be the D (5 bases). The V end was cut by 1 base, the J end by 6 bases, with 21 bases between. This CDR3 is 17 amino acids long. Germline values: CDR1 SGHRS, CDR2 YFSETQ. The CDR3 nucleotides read TGCGCCAGCAGCTTGCGCTCCGGGATTTTGAAGGCTGATACGCAGTATTTT. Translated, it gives CASSLRSGILKADTQYF. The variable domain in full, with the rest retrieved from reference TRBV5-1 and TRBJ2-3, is KAGVTQTPRYLIKTRGQQVTLSCSPISGHRSVSWYQQTPGQGLQFLFEYFSETQRNKGNFPGRFSGRQFSNSRSEMNVSTLELGDSALYLCASSLRSGILKADTQYFGPGTRLTVL.

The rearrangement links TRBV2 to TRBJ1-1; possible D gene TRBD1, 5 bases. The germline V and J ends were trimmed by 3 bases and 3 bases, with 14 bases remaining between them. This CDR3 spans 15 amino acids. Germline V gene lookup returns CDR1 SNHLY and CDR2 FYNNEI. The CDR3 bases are TGTGCCAGCAGTGATGGGGGGAGGGGCCACACTGAAGCTTTCTTT. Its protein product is CASSDGGRGHTEAFF.

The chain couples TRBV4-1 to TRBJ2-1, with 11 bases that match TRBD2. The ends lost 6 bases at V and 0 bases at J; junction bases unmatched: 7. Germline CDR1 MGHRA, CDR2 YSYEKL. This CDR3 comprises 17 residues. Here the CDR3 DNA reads TGCGCCAGCAGTCTTAGACTAGCGGGATACTCCTACAATGAGCAGTTCTTC. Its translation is CASSLRLAGYSYNEQFF.

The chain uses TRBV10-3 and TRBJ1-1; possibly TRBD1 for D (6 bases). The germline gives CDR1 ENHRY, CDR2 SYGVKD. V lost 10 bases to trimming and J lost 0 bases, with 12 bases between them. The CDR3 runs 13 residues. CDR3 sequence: CATSDRLNTEAFF. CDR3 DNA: TGTGCCACCTCAGACAGGTTGAACACTGAAGCTTTCTTT.

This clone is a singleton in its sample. The CDR3 nucleotides read TGTGCCTGGAGTGTACGGGGCACCATATATTTT. It codes for CAWSVRGTIYF. The chain joins TRBV30 to TRBJ1-3; the D is unclear. Germline CDR1 GTSNPN, CDR2 SVGIG (reference sequence). The CDR3 spans 11 residues. Trimming removed 0 bases from V and 9 bases from J, with 6 bases in between.

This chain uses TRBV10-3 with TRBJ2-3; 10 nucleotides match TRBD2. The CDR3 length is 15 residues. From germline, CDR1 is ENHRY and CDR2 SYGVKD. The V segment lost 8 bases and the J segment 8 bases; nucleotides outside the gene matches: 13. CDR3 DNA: TGTGCCATCCGCCGGACTAGCGGATTATCCTCTACGCAGTATTTT. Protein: CAIRRTSGLSSTQYF.

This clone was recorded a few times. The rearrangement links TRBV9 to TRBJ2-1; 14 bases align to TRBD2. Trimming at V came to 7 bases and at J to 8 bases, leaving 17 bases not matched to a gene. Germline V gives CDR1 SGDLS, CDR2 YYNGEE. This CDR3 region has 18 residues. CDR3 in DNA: TGTGCCAGCGGACCGGGACTAGCGGGAGATGTTCGTTGGGATGAGCAGTTCTTC. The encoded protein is CASGPGLAGDVRWDEQFF.

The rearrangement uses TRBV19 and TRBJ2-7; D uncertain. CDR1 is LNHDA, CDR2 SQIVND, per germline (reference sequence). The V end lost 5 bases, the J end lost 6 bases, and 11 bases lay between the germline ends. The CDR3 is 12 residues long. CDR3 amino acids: CASSFGGGEQYF. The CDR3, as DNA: TGTGCCAGTAGTTTCGGCGGTGGCGAGCAGTACTTC.

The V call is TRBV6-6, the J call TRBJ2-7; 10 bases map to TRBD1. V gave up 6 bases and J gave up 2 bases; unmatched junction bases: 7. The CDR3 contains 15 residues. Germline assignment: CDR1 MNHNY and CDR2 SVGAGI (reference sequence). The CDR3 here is CASRLPGQGAYEQYF. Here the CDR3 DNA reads TGTGCCAGCAGACTGCCCGGACAGGGGGCCTACGAGCAGTACTTC.

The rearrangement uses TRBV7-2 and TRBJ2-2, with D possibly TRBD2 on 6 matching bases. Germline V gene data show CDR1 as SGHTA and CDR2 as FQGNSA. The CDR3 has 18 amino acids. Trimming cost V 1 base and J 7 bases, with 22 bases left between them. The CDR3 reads CASSLVPLVGLSGGELFF. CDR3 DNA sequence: TGTGCCAGCAGCTTAGTCCCTCTCGTTGGACTATCAGGCGGGGAGCTGTTTTTT. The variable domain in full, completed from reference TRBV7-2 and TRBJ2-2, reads GAGVSQSPSNKVTEKGKDVELRCDPISGHTALYWYRQSLGQGLEFLIYFQGNSAPDKSGLPSDRFSAERTGGSVSTLTIQRTQQEDSAVYLCASSLVPLVGLSGGELFFGEGSRLTVL.